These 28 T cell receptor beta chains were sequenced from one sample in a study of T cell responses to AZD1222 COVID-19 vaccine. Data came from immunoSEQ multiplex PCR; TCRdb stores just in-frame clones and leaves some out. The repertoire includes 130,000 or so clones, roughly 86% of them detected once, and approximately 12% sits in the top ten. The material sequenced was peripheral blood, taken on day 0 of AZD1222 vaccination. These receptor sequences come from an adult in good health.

Written as DNA, the CDR3 is TGTGCCAGCAGCCAAGGGGGCAGGGGCTATAATTCACCCCTCCACTTT. As protein: CASSQGGRGYNSPLHF. The V call is TRBV3-1 (or the pseudogene TRBV3-2), the J call TRBJ1-6, with D perhaps matching TRBD1 (6 bases). Germline CDR1 reads LGHDT; CDR2 reads YNNKEL (reference sequence). CDR3 length equals 16 residues. The V and J ends lost 1 base and 3 bases respectively, with 10 bases between them.

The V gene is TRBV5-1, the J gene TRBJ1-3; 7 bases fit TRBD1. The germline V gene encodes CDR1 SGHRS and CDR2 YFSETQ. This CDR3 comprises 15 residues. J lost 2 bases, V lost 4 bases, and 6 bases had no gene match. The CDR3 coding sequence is TGCGCCAGCAGCCAAGAGACAGGGACTGGAAACACCATATATTTT. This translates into CASSQETGTGNTIYF.

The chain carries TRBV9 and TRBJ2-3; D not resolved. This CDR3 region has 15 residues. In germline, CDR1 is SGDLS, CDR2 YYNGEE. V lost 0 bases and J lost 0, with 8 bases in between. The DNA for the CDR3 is TGTGCCAGCAGCGTAGAGGCGGAAAGCACAGATACGCAGTATTTT. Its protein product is CASSVEAESTDTQYF.

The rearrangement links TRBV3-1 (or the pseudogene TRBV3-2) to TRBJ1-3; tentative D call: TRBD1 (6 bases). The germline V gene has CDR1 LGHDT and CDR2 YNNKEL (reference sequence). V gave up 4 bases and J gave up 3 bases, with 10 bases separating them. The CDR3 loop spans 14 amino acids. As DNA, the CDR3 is TGTGCCAGCAGCCGGGGGGGGCGTGGAAACACCATATATTTT. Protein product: CASSRGGRGNTIYF.

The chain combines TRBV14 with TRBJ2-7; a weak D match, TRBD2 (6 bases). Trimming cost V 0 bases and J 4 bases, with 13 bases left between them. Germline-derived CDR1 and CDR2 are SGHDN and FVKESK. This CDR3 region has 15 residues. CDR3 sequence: CASSQEGRGIYEQYF. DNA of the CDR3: TGTGCCAGCAGCCAAGAAGGGCGGGGAATATACGAGCAGTACTTC.

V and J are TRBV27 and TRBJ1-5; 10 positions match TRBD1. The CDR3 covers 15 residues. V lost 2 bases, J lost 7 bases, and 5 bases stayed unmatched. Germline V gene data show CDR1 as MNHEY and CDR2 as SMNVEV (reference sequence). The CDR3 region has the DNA TGTGCCAGCAGTTTAAGGGACAGGGGTGACCAGCCCCAGCATTTT. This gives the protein CASSLRDRGDQPQHF.

CDR3 amino acids: CASSPDSGSGGNEQFF. The CDR3 nucleotides read TGTGCCAGCTCACCAGATAGCGGGTCTGGGGGCAATGAGCAGTTCTTC. V and J are TRBV18 and TRBJ2-1; TRBD2 matches 7 bases. J gave up 6 bases and V 2 bases, and 10 bases lay outside the gene matches. CDR3 size: 16 residues. The germline CDR1 and CDR2 sequences are KGHSH and LQKENI.

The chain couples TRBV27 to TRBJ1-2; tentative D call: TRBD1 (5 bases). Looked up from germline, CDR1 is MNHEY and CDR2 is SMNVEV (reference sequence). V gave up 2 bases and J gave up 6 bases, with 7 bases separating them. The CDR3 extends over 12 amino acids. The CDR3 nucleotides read TGTGCCAGCAGTTTAGGGGGGGATGGCTACACCTTC. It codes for CASSLGGDGYTF.

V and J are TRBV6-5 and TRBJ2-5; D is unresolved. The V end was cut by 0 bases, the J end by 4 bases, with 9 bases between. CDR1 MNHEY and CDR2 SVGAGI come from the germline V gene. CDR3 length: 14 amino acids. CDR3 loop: CASSYSRVRETQYF. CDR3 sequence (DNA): TGTGCCAGCAGTTACTCTCGTGTTAGAGAGACCCAGTACTTC.

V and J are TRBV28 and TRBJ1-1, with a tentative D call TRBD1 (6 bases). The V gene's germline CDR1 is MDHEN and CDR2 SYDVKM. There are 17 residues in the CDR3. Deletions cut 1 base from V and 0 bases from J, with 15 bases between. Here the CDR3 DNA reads TGTGCCAGCAGTTTATCCCAGGGGACCGGCATGAACACTGAAGCTTTCTTT. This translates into CASSLSQGTGMNTEAFF. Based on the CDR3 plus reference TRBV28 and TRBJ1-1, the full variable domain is DVKVTQSSRYLVKRTGEKVFLECVQDMDHENMFWYRQDPGLGLRLIYFSYDVKMKEKGDIPEGYSVSREKKERFSLILESASTNQTSMYLCASSLSQGTGMNTEAFFGQGTRLTVV.

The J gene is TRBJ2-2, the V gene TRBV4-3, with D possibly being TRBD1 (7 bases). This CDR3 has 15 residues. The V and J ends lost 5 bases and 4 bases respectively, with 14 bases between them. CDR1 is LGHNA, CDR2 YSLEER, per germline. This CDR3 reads CASSFGQGGTGELFF. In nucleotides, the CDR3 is TGCGCCAGCAGCTTCGGCCAGGGGGGCACCGGGGAGCTGTTTTTT.

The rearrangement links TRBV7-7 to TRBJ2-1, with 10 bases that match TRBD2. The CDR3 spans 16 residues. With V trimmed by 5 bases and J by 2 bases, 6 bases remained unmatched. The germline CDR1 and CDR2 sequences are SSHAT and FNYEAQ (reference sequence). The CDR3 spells CASSLGLAETYNEQFF. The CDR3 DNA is TGTGCCAGCAGCCTAGGACTAGCGGAAACCTACAATGAGCAGTTCTTC.

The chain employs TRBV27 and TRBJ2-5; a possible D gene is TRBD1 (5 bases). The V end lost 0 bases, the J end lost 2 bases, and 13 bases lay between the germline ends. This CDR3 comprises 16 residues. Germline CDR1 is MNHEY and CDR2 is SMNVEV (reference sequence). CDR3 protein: CASSLSFRGKQETQYF. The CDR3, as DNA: TGTGCCAGCAGTTTATCTTTTAGGGGAAAGCAAGAGACCCAGTACTTC.

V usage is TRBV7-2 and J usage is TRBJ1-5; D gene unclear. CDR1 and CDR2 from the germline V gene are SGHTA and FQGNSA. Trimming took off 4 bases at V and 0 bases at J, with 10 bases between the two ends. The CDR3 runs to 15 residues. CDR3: CASSSISHSNQPQHF. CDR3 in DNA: TGTGCCAGCAGCTCCATCAGTCATAGCAATCAGCCCCAGCATTTT. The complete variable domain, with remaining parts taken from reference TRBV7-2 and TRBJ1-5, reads GAGVSQSPSNKVTEKGKDVELRCDPISGHTALYWYRQSLGQGLEFLIYFQGNSAPDKSGLPSDRFSAERTGGSVSTLTIQRTQQEDSAVYLCASSSISHSNQPQHFGDGTRLSIL.

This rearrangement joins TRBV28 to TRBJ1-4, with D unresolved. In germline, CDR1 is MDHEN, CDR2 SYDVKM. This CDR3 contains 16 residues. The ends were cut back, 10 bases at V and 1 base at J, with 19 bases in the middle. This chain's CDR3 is CATIGRPPKTNEKLFF. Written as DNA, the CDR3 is TGTGCCACCATAGGGAGGCCGCCGAAAACTAATGAAAAACTGTTTTTT.

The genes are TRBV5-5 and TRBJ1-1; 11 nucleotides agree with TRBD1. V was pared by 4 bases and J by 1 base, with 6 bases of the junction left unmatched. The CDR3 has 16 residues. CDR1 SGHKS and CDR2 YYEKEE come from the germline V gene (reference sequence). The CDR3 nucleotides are TGTGCCAGCAGCCTCTCCGGGACAGGGGGGAACACTGAAGCTTTCTTT. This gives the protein CASSLSGTGGNTEAFF.

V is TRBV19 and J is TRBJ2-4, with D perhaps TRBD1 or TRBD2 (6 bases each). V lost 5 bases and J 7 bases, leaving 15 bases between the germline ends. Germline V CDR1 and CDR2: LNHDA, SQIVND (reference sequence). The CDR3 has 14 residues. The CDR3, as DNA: TGTGCCAGTAGTGTGGGAACGGGGGCGAACATTCAGTACTTC. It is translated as CASSVGTGANIQYF.

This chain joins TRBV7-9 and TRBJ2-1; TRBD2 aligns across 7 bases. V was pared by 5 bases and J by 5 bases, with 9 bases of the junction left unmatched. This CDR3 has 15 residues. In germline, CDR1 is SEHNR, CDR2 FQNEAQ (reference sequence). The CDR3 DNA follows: TGTGCCAGCAGCCCCGACCGGCTAGCGGACAATGAGCAGTTCTTC. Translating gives CASSPDRLADNEQFF.

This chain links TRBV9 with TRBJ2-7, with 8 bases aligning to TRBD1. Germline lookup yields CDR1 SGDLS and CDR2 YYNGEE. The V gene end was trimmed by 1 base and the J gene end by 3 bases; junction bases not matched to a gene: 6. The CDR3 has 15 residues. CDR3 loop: CASSVQGTGGYEQYF. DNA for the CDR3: TGTGCCAGCAGCGTACAGGGGACAGGTGGCTACGAGCAGTACTTC.

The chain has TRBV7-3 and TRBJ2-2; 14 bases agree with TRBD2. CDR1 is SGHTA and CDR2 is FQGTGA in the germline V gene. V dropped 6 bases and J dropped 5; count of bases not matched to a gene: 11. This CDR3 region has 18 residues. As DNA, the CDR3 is TGTGCCAGCAGTCAATCCGGGACTAGCGGGAGCGGGACCGGGGAGCTGTTTTTT. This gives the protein CASSQSGTSGSGTGELFF.

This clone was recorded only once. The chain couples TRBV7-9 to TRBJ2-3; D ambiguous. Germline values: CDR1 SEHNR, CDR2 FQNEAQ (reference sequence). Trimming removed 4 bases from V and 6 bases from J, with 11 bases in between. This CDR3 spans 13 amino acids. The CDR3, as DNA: TGTGCCAGCAGCTCCGGACCCGGGGATACGCAGTATTTT. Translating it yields CASSSGPGDTQYF.

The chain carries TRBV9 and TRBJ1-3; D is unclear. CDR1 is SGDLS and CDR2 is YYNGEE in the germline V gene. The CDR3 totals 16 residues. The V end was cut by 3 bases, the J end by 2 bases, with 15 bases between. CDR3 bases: TGTGCCAGCAGCGCAGGAGGAGGTGGCCCTGGAAACACCATATATTTT. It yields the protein CASSAGGGGPGNTIYF.

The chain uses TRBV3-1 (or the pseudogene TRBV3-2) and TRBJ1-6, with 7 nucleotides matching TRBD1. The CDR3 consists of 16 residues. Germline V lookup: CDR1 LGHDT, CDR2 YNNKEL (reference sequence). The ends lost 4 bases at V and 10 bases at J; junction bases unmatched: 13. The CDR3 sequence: CASSPHPTTGYSPLHF. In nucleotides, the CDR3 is TGTGCCAGCAGCCCGCACCCGACGACAGGGTACTCACCCCTCCACTTT.

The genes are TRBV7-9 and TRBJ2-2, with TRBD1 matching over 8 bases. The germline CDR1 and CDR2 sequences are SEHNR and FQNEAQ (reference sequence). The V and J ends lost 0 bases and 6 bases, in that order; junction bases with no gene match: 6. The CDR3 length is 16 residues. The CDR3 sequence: CASSLATGGFPGELFF. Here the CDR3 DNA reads TGTGCCAGCAGCTTAGCCACAGGGGGTTTTCCCGGGGAGCTGTTTTTT.

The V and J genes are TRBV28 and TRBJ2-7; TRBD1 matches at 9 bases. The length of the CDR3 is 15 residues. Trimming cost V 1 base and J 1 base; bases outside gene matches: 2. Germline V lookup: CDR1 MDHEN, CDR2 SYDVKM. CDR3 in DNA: TGTGCCAGCAGTTTATCCGGGACAGGGTCCTACGAGCAGTACTTC. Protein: CASSLSGTGSYEQYF.

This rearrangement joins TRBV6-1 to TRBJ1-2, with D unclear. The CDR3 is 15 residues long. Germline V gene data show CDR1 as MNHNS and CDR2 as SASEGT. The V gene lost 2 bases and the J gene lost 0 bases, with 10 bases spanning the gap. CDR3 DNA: TGTGCCAGCAGTGAATGGTCGGGTGCTAACTATGGCTACACCTTC. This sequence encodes CASSEWSGANYGYTF.

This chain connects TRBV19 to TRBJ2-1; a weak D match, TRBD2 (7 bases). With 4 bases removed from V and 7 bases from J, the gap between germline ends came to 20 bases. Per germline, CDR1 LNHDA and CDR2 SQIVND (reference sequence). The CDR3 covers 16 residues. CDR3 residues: CASSNLGAGVGNEQFF. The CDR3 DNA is TGTGCCAGTAGTAACTTGGGGGCGGGAGTCGGGAATGAGCAGTTCTTC.

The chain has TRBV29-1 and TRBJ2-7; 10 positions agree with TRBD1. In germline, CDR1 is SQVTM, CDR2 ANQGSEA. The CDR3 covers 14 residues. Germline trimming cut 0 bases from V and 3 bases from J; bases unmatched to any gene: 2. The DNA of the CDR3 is TGCAGCGTTGAAGAGACAGGGGGCTTCTACGAGCAGTACTTC. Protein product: CSVEETGGFYEQYF.